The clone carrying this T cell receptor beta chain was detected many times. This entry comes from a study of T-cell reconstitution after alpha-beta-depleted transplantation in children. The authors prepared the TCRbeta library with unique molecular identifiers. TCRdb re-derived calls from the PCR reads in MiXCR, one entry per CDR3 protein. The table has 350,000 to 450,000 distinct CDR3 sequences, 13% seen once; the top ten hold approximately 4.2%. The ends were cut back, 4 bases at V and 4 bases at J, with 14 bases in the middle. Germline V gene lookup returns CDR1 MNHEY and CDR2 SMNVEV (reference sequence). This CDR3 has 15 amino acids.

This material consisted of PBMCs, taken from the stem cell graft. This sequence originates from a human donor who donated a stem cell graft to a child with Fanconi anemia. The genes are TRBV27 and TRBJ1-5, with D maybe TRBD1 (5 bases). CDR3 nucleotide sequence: TGTGCCAGCAGTTCAGGGCAGGCTCGGAATCAGCCCCAGCATTTT. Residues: CASSSGQARNQPQHF.